These T cell receptor beta chains were read from a single sample in a study of T cell clusters in autoimmune cytopenias. TCRdb re-called the multiplex PCR reads, yielding one record per CDR3 amino acid sequence without DNA. The clone table shows more than 9,000 distinct CDR3 sequences, with the ten largest holding around 3.4%. These data were likewise used in another study, on T cell repertoires in aging, cancer and after chemotherapy.

What was sequenced was peripheral blood. The source is a human donor in good health. Each CDR3 is given with its conserved first and last residue. Size tells how often a clone was seen (once, few, many) or the class of an expanded clone, and some rows leave it out.

abundance: medium-sized; v_gene: TRBV19; len: 13; j_gene: TRBJ2-7; CDR3aa: CASSTGQGYEQYF
abundance: .; v_gene: TRBV12-3/TRBV12-4; len: 15; j_gene: TRBJ2-2; CDR3aa: CASSFSTLNTGELFF
abundance: .; v_gene: TRBV7-2; len: 15; j_gene: TRBJ2-1; CDR3aa: CASSPQGQVHNEQFF
abundance: .; v_gene: TRBV6-5; len: 14; j_gene: TRBJ1-4; CDR3aa: CASSSTGAQEKLFF
abundance: .; v_gene: TRBV12-3/TRBV12-4; len: 15; j_gene: TRBJ2-3; CDR3aa: CASSPRLAGTDTQYF
abundance: .; v_gene: TRBV6-5; len: 13; j_gene: TRBJ2-7; CDR3aa: CASRRISSYEQYF
abundance: .; v_gene: TRBV5-1; len: 16; j_gene: TRBJ1-1; CDR3aa: CASSPLPGQTNTEAFF
abundance: .; v_gene: TRBV20-1; len: 14; j_gene: TRBJ2-2; CDR3aa: CSATGTAGTGELFF
abundance: .; v_gene: TRBV6-2/TRBV6-3; len: 13; j_gene: TRBJ1-6; CDR3aa: CASRRTWNSPLHF
abundance: .; v_gene: TRBV30; len: 16; j_gene: TRBJ1-3; CDR3aa: CAWSAPSGIAGNTIYF
abundance: medium-sized; v_gene: TRBV20-1; len: 14; j_gene: TRBJ1-1; CDR3aa: CSATSGRAYTEAFF
abundance: .; v_gene: TRBV6-2/TRBV6-3; len: 12; j_gene: TRBJ1-5; CDR3aa: CASSYGVQPQHF
abundance: .; v_gene: TRBV6-6; len: 15; j_gene: TRBJ2-7; CDR3aa: CASSRDRGPPYEQYF
abundance: .; v_gene: TRBV6-5; len: 14; j_gene: TRBJ1-5; CDR3aa: CASSQRPEDQPQHF
abundance: .; v_gene: TRBV3-1; len: 12; j_gene: TRBJ2-7; CDR3aa: CASSPTWGIQYF
abundance: .; v_gene: TRBV28; len: 13; j_gene: TRBJ1-1; CDR3aa: CASTGVENTEAFF
abundance: .; v_gene: TRBV4-3; len: 15; j_gene: TRBJ2-3; CDR3aa: CASSPSGGRGDTQYF
abundance: .; v_gene: TRBV10-3; len: 15; j_gene: TRBJ1-6; CDR3aa: CAISEEAAGLWPLHF